The rows below give T cell receptor beta chains drawn from one sample of a study of control samples from healthy donors and cancer patients. Clones were sequenced by immunoSEQ multiplex PCR, and TCRdb holds only the in-frame ones, with some missing. The sample has around 130,000 clones, approximately 90% seen once; the top ten hold about 3.4%. Material: blood. These receptors all come from a man aged 45-65 years in good health. The CDR3 runs from the conserved cysteine through the conserved F or W.

cdr3_aa: CASSLDGDTVSYEQYF
v_call: TRBV5-1
j_call: TRBJ2-7

cdr3_aa: CASRYNQGTDTQYF
v_call: TRBV5-1
j_call: TRBJ2-3

cdr3_aa: CASSPGSGSNQPQHF
v_call: TRBV18
j_call: TRBJ1-5

cdr3_aa: CASSQDRASNSPLHF
v_call: TRBV6-5
j_call: TRBJ1-6

cdr3_aa: CASSYLGQGNGYTF
v_call: TRBV6-5
j_call: TRBJ1-2

cdr3_aa: CASSFPTAPIDYTF
v_call: TRBV11-2
j_call: TRBJ1-2

cdr3_aa: CASSLNPDPGTEAFF
v_call: TRBV7-3
j_call: TRBJ1-1

cdr3_aa: CASSPRGGTQYF
v_call: TRBV6-5
j_call: TRBJ2-5

cdr3_aa: CASSRGTGNTEAFF
v_call: TRBV7-8
j_call: TRBJ1-1

cdr3_aa: CASSPEVGLEAFF
v_call: TRBV28
j_call: TRBJ1-1

cdr3_aa: CASSSGTYNEQFF
v_call: TRBV5-1
j_call: TRBJ2-1

cdr3_aa: CASSLGISPTGTTGELFF
v_call: TRBV7-2
j_call: TRBJ2-2

cdr3_aa: CASSRGPVGNAEAFF
v_call: TRBV6-5
j_call: TRBJ1-1